This TCR beta chain is drawn from a study of blood T cell repertoires in COVID-19. In the study overall: In each case, the material was cDNA or gDNA derived from T cells, B-cell-depleted T cells, or PBMCs.

Germline V lookup: CDR1 LNHDA, CDR2 SQIVND (reference sequence). V was pared by 5 bases and J by 3 bases, with 18 bases between. This CDR3 spans 16 amino acids. Sequencing used immunoSEQ multiplex PCR; TCRdb keeps in-frame clones, though not all of them. This table has fewer than 300,000 clones, 90% appearing once. Only one count was recorded for this clone. The chain combines TRBV19 with TRBJ2-3; D is possibly TRBD2 (5 bases). The clonotype was recovered from a woman between 25 and 40 years old who had recovered from COVID-19. Input material: PBMCs or T cells enriched from blood (not recorded which). This CDR3 is CASSDRGTRATDTQYF. DNA for the CDR3: TGTGCCAGTAGTGACCGGGGAACCCGCGCGACAGATACGCAGTATTTT.